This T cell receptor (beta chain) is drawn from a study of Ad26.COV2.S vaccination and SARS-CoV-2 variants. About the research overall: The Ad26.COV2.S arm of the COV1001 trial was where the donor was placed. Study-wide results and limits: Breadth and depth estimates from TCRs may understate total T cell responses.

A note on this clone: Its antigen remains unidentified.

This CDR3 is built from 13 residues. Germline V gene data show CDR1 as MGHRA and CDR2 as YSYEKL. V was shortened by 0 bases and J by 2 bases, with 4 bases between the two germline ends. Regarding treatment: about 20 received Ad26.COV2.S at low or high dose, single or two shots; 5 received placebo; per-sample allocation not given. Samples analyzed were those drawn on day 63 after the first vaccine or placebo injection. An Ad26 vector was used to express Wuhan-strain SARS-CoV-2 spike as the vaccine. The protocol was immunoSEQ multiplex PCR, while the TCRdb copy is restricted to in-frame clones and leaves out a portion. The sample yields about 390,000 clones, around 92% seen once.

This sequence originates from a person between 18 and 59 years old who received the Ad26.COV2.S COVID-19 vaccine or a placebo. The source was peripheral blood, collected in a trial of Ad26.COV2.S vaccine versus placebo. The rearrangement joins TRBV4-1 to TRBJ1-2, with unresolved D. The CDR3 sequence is CASSQDQNYGYTF. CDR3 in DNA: TGCGCCAGCAGCCAAGACCAGAACTATGGCTACACCTTC.